This T cell receptor beta chain was identified in a study of STAT3 mutations in large granular lymphocyte leukemia. Points from the study as a whole: Clonal expansion was inferred from samples taken at other timepoints. After therapy, about 35% of the 18 patients switched clonotypes, all new clones STAT3 wild type. Every T-LGLL patient had at least one immunodominant TCRbeta clonotype. Some patients had dominant TCR clones larger than their STAT3 mutant burden. In some patients, a small highly pathogenic clone possibly went undetected.

Only in-frame clones appear in the TCRdb table, and some are missing; sequencing was by immunoSEQ multiplex PCR. The table lists approximately 42,000 clones, roughly 81% of them singletons. Germline V lookup: CDR1 LNHNV, CDR2 YYDKDF (reference sequence). The V and J ends lost 0 bases and 7 bases respectively, with 15 bases between them. This CDR3 region has 16 residues. This clone was counted a single time. Its antigen is unknown. This clonotype originated in a human donor with T large granular lymphocyte leukemia. Some clones in this sample may be carry-over from other donors' samples. Source material: PBMCs. V gene TRBV15 combines with J gene TRBJ1-4; D ambiguous. As DNA, the CDR3 is TGTGCCACCAGCAGAGAAGTCGGGGAGATGACTGAAAAACTGTTTTTT. This gives the protein CATSREVGEMTEKLFF.